Below are 6 T cell receptor beta chains sequenced from a single sample in a study of blood T cells in healthy people across ages. PCR was performed a second time for 7 to 11 cycles using a sample-barcoded 5' primer and a J-beta primer mix. In TCRdb, the 5' RACE reads were re-called with MiXCR into one record per CDR3 protein. The sample records 760,000 or so distinct CDR3 sequences, roughly 25% being singletons. These data also formed part of another study, on T cells of mothers and their children.

The specimen sequenced was blood. These receptors were obtained from a boy aged 5-17 years in good health.

A few counts support this clonotype. CDR3: CASSLGTARKETQYF. CDR3 DNA sequence: TGTGCCAGCAGCTTGGGGACGGCGAGGAAAGAGACCCAGTACTTC. The chain has TRBV5-6 and TRBJ2-5; D not certain. CDR1 SGHDT and CDR2 YYEEEE come from the germline V gene. Trimming removed 0 bases from V and 3 bases from J, with 12 bases in between. This CDR3 is built from 15 residues.

The rearrangement joins TRBV5-5 to TRBJ1-5; no clear D. Trimming took 0 bases from V and 4 from J, leaving 14 bases between them. CDR3 length: 16 residues. CDR1 and CDR2 from the germline V gene are SGHKS and YYEKEE (reference sequence). This chain's CDR3 is CASSLGQHGTNQPQHF. The DNA for the CDR3 is TGTGCCAGCAGCTTGGGGCAACACGGAACAAATCAGCCCCAGCATTTT. The entire variable domain, with the rest obtained from reference TRBV5-5 and TRBJ1-5, is as follows: DAGVTQSPTHLIKTRGQQVTLRCSPISGHKSVSWYQQVLGQGPQFIFQYYEKEERGRGNFPDRFSARQFPNYSSELNVNALLLGDSALYLCASSLGQHGTNQPQHFGDGTRLSIL.

Note on this clonotype: Its ends do not fully match the called genes, so a read error is possible. The chain couples TRBV5-4 to TRBJ2-7; 8 nucleotides line up with TRBD2. This CDR3 region has 14 residues. Per the germline V gene, CDR1 is SGHNT and CDR2 is YYREEE (reference sequence). The CDR3 region is CASSLYGRGNEQCF. CDR3 DNA sequence: TGTGCCAGCAGCTTGTACGGGAGGGGGAACGAGCAGTGCTTC. The whole variable domain, filled in from reference TRBV5-4 and TRBJ2-7, reads ETGVTQSPTHLIKTRGQQVTLRCSSQSGHNTVSWYQQALGQGPQFIFQYYREEENGRGNFPPRFSGLQFPNYSSELNVNALELDDSALYLCASSLYGRGNEQCFGPGTRLTVT.

This clonotype has at least ten counts. The chain joins TRBV5-1 to TRBJ2-5; TRBD2 agrees at 8 bases. The V and J ends lost 0 bases and 1 base, in that order; junction bases with no gene match: 8. CDR1 is SGHRS, CDR2 YFSETQ, per germline. This CDR3 has 17 amino acids. The CDR3 DNA reads as TGCGCCAGCAGCTTGGCTACCGGGGGGGTGTCCCAAGAGACCCAGTACTTC. This gives the protein CASSLATGGVSQETQYF.

This chain connects TRBV7-2 to TRBJ2-4, with 7 bases lining up with TRBD2. Germline CDR1 reads SGHTA; CDR2 reads FQGNSA. J was trimmed by 1 base and V by 5 bases; bases with no gene match: 11. This CDR3 is built from 17 residues. Here the CDR3 reads CASSQVMGGGAKNIQYF. The CDR3 nucleotides read TGTGCCAGCAGCCAAGTCATGGGGGGAGGGGCCAAAAACATTCAGTACTTC.

On this clonotype: The junction shows a germline mismatch at one end, possibly a read error. The chain has TRBV5-1 and TRBJ2-1; D perhaps matches TRBD2 (6 bases). CDR1 is SGHRS, CDR2 YFSETQ, per germline. This CDR3 has 14 residues. CDR3 DNA sequence: TGCGCCGGCAGGCGGGACGGACCCTACAATGAGCAGTTCTTC. Amino acids: CAGRRDGPYNEQFF.